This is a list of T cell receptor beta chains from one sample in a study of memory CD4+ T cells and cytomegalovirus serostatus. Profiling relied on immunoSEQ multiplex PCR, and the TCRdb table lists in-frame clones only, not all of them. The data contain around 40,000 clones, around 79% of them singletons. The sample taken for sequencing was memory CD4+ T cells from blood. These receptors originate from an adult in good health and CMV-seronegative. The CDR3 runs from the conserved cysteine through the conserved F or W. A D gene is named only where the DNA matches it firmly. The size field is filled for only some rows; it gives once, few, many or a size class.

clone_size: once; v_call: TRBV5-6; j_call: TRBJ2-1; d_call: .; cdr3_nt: TGTGCCAGCAGCCAAGTCGGCCTTGGTGAGGGGATCTTC; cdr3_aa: CASSQVGLGEGIF
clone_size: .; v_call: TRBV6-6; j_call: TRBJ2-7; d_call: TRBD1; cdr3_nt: TGTGCCAGCCTCCAGGGGGCCGGGGGTGAGCAGTACTTC; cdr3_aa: CASLQGAGGEQYF
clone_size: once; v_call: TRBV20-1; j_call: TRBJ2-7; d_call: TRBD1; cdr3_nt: TGCAGTGCCCTACAGGGGAAAGAGCAGTACTTC; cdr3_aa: CSALQGKEQYF
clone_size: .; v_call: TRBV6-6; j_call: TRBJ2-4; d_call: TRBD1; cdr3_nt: TGTGCCAGCAGTAGAGGACAGGGGGAAACCAAAAACATTCAGTACTTC; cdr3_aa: CASSRGQGETKNIQYF
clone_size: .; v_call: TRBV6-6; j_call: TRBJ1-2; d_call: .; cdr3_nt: TGTGCCAGCAGTAGGGGTAACTATGGCTACACCTTC; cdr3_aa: CASSRGNYGYTF
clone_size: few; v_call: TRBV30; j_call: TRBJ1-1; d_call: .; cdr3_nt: TGTGCCTGGAGTGTACCCCCAGGGGACACTGAAGCTTTCTTT; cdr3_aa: CAWSVPPGDTEAFF
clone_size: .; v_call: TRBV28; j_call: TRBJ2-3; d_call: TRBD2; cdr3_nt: TGTGCCAGCAGTTCGCGAACTAGCGGGGGTACCTATACGCAGTATTTT; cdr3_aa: CASSSRTSGGTYTQYF
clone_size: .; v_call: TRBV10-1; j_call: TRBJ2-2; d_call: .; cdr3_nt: TGCGCCAGCAGAATGGGGGGGCCTTCCGGGGAGCTGTTTTTT; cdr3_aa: CASRMGGPSGELFF
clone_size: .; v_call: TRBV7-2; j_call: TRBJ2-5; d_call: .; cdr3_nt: TGTGCCAGCAGCTTAGCGGGGAAAAGGGTTACCCAGTACTTC; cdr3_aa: CASSLAGKRVTQYF
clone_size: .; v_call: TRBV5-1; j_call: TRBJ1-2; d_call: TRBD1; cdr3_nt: TGCGCCAGCAGCTTTGGACAGGGAGGAGGCTACACCTTC; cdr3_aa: CASSFGQGGGYTF
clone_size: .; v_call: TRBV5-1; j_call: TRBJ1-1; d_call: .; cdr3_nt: TGCGCCAGCAGCTCAACGCCTCAGAACACTGAAGCTTTCTTT; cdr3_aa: CASSSTPQNTEAFF
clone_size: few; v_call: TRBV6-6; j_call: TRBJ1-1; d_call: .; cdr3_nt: TGTGCCAGCAGTTTCGAAAGGGGTTATACTGAAGCTTTCTTT; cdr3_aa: CASSFERGYTEAFF
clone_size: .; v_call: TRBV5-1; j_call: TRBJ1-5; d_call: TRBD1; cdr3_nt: TGCGCCAGCAGCCCGGGACAGGGCGGTAATCAGCCCCAGCATTTT; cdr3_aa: CASSPGQGGNQPQHF
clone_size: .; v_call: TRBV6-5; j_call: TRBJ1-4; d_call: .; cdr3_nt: TGTGCCAGCAGTTACTCGATCGGGGCGAATGAAAAACTGTTTTTT; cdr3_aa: CASSYSIGANEKLFF
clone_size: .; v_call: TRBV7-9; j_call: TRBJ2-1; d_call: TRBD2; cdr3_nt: TGTGCCAGCAGCTTAGGTAGCGGGGGGATGGATGAGCAGTTCTTC; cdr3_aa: CASSLGSGGMDEQFF
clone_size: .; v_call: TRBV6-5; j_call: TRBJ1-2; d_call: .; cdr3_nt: TGTGCCAGCAGGGATTACAAGGAAGACTACACCTTC; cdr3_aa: CASRDYKEDYTF
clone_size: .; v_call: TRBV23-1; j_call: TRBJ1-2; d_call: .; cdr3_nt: TGCGCCAGCAGTCAAAGGGGTGGCTACACCTTC; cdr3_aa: CASSQRGGYTF
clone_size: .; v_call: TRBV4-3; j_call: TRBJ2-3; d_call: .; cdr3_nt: TGCGCCAGCAGCGTCGGAGGAGGGGGGACAGATACGCAGTATTTT; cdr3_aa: CASSVGGGGTDTQYF
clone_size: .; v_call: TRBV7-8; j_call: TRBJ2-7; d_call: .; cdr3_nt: TGTGCCAGCAGCTTAGCTGTACAGGGCTACGAGCAGTACTTC; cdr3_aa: CASSLAVQGYEQYF
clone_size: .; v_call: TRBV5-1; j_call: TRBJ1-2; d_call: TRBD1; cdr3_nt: TGCGCCAGCAGCTTGGAGGGGACAGGGTATGGCTACACCTTC; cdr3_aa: CASSLEGTGYGYTF
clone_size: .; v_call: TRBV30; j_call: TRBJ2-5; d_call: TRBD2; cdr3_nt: TGTGCCTGGACCCCCTGGGGCGGGGGGCAAGAGACCCAGTACTTC; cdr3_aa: CAWTPWGGGQETQYF
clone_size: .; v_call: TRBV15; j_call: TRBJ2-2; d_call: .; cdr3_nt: TGTGCCACCAGCAGAGATACCGGGGAGCTGTTTTTT; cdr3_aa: CATSRDTGELFF
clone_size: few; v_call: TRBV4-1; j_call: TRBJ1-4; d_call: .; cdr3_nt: TGCGCCAGCAGCCGGGGGGACGGAACTAATGAAAAACTGTTTTTT; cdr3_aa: CASSRGDGTNEKLFF
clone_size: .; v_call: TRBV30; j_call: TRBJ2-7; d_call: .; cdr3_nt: TGTGCCGCCGTCCTGGGGAGGCAAAACGAGCAGTACTTC; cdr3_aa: CAAVLGRQNEQYF
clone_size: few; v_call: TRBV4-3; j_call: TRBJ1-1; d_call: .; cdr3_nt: TGCGCCAGCAGCCGACAGGACAACACTGAAGCTTTCTTT; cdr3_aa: CASSRQDNTEAFF
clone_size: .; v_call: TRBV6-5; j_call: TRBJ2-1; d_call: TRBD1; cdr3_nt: TGTGCCAGCAGTCCTTCCCGGGACAGGGGGCACGAGCAGTTCTTC; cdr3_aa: CASSPSRDRGHEQFF
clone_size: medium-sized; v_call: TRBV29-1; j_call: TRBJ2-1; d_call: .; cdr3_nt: TGCAGCGTTGAGCGGACTACGGGTCTGAATGAGCAGTTCTTC; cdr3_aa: CSVERTTGLNEQFF
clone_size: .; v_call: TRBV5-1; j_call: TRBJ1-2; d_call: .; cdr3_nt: TGCGCCAGCAGCTTAGGGGATTCGGGAGGCTACACCTTC; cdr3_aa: CASSLGDSGGYTF
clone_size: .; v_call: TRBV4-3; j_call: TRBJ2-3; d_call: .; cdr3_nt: TGCGCCAGCAGCCCAAACGGGCCCAGCACAGATACGCAGTATTTT; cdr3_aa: CASSPNGPSTDTQYF
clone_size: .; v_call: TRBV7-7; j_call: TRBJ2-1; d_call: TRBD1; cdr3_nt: TGTGCTAGCAGCCCGCCGGGACAGACATACAATGAGCAGTTCTTC; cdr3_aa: CASSPPGQTYNEQFF
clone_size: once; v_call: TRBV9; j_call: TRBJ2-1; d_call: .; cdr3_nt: TGTGCCAGCAGCGTAGCGGGCGGGCGATCCTACAATGAGCAGTTCTTC; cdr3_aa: CASSVAGGRSYNEQFF
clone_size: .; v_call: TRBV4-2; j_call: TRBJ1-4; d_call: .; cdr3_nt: TGTGCCAGCAGCCAAGGGGACGGGTATAATGAAAAACTGTTTTTT; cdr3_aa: CASSQGDGYNEKLFF
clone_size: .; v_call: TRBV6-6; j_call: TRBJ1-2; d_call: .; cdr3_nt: TGTGCCAGCAGCTCCCCCGGACAGCCTTATGGCTACACCTTC; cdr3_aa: CASSSPGQPYGYTF
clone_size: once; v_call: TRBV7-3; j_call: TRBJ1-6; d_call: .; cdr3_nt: TGTGCCAGCAGCTCCTACGGACCCCCGAATAATTCACCCCTCCACTTT; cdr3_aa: CASSSYGPPNNSPLHF